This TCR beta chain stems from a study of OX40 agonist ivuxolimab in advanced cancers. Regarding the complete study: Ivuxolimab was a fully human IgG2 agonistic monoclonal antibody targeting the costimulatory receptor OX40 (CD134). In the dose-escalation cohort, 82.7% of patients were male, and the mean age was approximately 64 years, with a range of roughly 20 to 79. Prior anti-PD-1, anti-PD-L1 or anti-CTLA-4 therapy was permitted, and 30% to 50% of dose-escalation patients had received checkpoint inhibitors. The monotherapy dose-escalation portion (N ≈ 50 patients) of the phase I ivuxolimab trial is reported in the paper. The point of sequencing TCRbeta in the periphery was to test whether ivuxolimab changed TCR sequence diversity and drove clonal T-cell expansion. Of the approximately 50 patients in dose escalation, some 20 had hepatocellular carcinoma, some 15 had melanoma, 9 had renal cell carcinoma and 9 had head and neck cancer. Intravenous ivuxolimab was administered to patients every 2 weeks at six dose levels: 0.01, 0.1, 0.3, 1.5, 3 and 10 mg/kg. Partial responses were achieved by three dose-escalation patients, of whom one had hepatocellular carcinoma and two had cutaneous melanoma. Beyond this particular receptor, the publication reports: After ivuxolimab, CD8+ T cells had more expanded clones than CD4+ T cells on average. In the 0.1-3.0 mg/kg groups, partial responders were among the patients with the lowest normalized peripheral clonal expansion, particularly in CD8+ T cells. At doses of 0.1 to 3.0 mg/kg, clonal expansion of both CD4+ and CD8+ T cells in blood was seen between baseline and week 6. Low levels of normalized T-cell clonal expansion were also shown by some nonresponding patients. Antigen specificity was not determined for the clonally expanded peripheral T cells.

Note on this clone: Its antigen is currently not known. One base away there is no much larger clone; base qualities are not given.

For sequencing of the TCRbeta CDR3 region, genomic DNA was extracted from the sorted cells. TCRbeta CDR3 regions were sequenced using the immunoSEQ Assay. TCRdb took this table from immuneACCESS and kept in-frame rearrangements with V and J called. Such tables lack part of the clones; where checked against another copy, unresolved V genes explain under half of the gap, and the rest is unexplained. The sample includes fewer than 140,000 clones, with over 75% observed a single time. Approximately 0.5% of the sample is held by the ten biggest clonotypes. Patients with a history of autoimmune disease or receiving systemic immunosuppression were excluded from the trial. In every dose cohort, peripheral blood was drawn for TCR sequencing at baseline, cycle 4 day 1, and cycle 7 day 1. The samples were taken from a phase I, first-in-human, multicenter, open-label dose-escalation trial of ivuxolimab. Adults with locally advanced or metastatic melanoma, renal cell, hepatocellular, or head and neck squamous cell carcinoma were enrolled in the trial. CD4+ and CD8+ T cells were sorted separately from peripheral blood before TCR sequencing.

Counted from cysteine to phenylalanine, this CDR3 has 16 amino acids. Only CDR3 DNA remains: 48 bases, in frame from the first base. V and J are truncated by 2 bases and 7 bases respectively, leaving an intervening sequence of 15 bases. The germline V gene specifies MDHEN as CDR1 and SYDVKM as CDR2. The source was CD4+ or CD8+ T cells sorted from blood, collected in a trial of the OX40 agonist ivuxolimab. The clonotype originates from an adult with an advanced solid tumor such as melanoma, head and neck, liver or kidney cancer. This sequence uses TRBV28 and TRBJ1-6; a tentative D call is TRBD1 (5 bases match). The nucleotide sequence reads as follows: TGTGCCAGCAGTTTAGACCAGGGTACCGGCAATTCACCCCTCCACTTT. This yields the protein CASSLDQGTGNSPLHF.